This is a list of T cell receptor beta chains from one sample in a study of breast tumors, draining lymph nodes, adjacent tissues. MiXCR was run by TCRdb on the multiplex PCR reads, yielding one entry per CDR3 protein. The profile shows about 80,000 distinct CDR3 sequences, about 21% of them singletons. Sequencing was performed on axillary lymph node tissue. The origin of the receptors is a female donor with breast cancer. Some clones in this sample may be carry-over from other donors' samples. CDR3s include the opening cysteine and the closing phenylalanine or tryptophan. Each record gives: V gene, D gene, J gene, clone size, CDR3 DNA, CDR3 protein. A D gene is named only where the DNA matches it firmly. Only some rows state a clone size, as once, few, many or a class for expanded clones.

v_gene: TRBV30; d_gene: -; j_gene: TRBJ2-1; abundance: few; CDR3nt: TGTGCCGGCCGGCGGGCGGGCGAGCAGTTCTTC; CDR3aa: CAGRRAGEQFF
v_gene: TRBV6-1; d_gene: TRBD1; j_gene: TRBJ2-7; abundance: many; CDR3nt: TGTGCCAGCAGTGAATTTGGGACAGTCTCCTACGAGCAGTACTTC; CDR3aa: CASSEFGTVSYEQYF
v_gene: TRBV20-1; d_gene: -; j_gene: TRBJ2-2; abundance: -; CDR3nt: TGCAGTGCTAGGGGACTTTCCCTGGACACCGGGGAGCTGTTTTTT; CDR3aa: CSARGLSLDTGELFF
v_gene: TRBV11-2; d_gene: -; j_gene: TRBJ2-3; abundance: many; CDR3nt: TGTGCCAGCAGCCCACGCACCCACACAGATACGCAGTATTTT; CDR3aa: CASSPRTHTDTQYF
v_gene: TRBV28; d_gene: -; j_gene: TRBJ1-5; abundance: -; CDR3nt: TGTGCCAGCAGTTTACCGTATCAGCCCCAGCATTTT; CDR3aa: CASSLPYQPQHF
v_gene: TRBV7-7; d_gene: -; j_gene: TRBJ2-1; abundance: many; CDR3nt: TGTGCTAGCAGCAGGGACTTCTACAATGAGCAGTTCTTC; CDR3aa: CASSRDFYNEQFF
v_gene: TRBV4-1; d_gene: TRBD2; j_gene: TRBJ2-3; abundance: many; CDR3nt: TGCGCCAGCAGCTCAAGCGGGAGGGGGGGGGATACGCAGTATTTT; CDR3aa: CASSSSGRGGDTQYF
v_gene: TRBV28; d_gene: TRBD2; j_gene: TRBJ2-7; abundance: many; CDR3nt: TGTGCCAGCAGACGGACTAGCGGGAGTTACGAGCAGTACTTC; CDR3aa: CASRRTSGSYEQYF
v_gene: TRBV28; d_gene: -; j_gene: TRBJ1-5; abundance: -; CDR3nt: TGTGCCAGCAGTTTTATCGATCAGCCCCAGCATTTT; CDR3aa: CASSFIDQPQHF
v_gene: TRBV9; d_gene: TRBD2; j_gene: TRBJ2-2; abundance: many; CDR3nt: TGTGCCAGCAGCGTGGGCGGGAGGGCCGTCACCGGGGAGCTGTTTTTT; CDR3aa: CASSVGGRAVTGELFF
v_gene: TRBV30; d_gene: -; j_gene: TRBJ1-4; abundance: few; CDR3nt: TGTGCCTGGAGTAGGGGAACTAATGAAAAACTGTTTTTT; CDR3aa: CAWSRGTNEKLFF
v_gene: TRBV12-3/TRBV12-4; d_gene: -; j_gene: TRBJ2-7; abundance: many; CDR3nt: TGTGCCAGCAGTTTGAGCGTGGAACAGTACTTC; CDR3aa: CASSLSVEQYF
v_gene: TRBV7-2; d_gene: -; j_gene: TRBJ2-3; abundance: many; CDR3nt: TGTGCCAGCAGCCCCACTTACTCCACAGATACGCAGTATTTT; CDR3aa: CASSPTYSTDTQYF
v_gene: TRBV5-1; d_gene: -; j_gene: TRBJ2-5; abundance: many; CDR3nt: TGCGCCAGCGGGGAAGTGGTCCAGTACTTC; CDR3aa: CASGEVVQYF
v_gene: TRBV27; d_gene: TRBD1; j_gene: TRBJ1-6; abundance: -; CDR3nt: TGTGCCAGCAGTTTATCCGGGACAGGGGGCTCACCCCTCCACTTT; CDR3aa: CASSLSGTGGSPLHF
v_gene: TRBV4-2; d_gene: TRBD2; j_gene: TRBJ2-3; abundance: many; CDR3nt: TGTGCCAGCAGCCAAGAGTGGGGGAGGGGAGATACGCAGTATTTT; CDR3aa: CASSQEWGRGDTQYF
v_gene: TRBV7-2; d_gene: -; j_gene: TRBJ2-1; abundance: many; CDR3nt: TGTGCCAGCAGCTTAGCGGCCGCATTGTACAATGAGCAGTTCTTC; CDR3aa: CASSLAAALYNEQFF
v_gene: TRBV5-6; d_gene: -; j_gene: TRBJ2-7; abundance: many; CDR3nt: TGTGCCAGCAGCTTGATTGCAGGGGCCAACGAGCAGTACTTC; CDR3aa: CASSLIAGANEQYF
v_gene: TRBV2; d_gene: -; j_gene: TRBJ2-2; abundance: few; CDR3nt: TGTGCCAGCAGGCAGGGCGGGACCGGGGAGCTGTTTTTT; CDR3aa: CASRQGGTGELFF
v_gene: TRBV5-8; d_gene: -; j_gene: TRBJ1-3; abundance: many; CDR3nt: TGTGCCAGCAGCTTGCAGGGGCTGGGAAACACCATATATTTT; CDR3aa: CASSLQGLGNTIYF
v_gene: TRBV30; d_gene: -; j_gene: TRBJ1-6; abundance: many; CDR3nt: TGTGCCTGGGACAGAAGACAGGTCAATTCACCCCTCCACTTT; CDR3aa: CAWDRRQVNSPLHF
v_gene: TRBV25-1; d_gene: -; j_gene: TRBJ1-4; abundance: many; CDR3nt: TGTGCCAGCAGTGAAGCTGGGGGGAATGAAAAACTGTTTTTT; CDR3aa: CASSEAGGNEKLFF
v_gene: TRBV5-1; d_gene: TRBD2; j_gene: TRBJ2-3; abundance: many; CDR3nt: TGCGCCAGCAGCTTCAGCGGGGGCACAGATACGCAGTATTTT; CDR3aa: CASSFSGGTDTQYF
v_gene: TRBV4-3; d_gene: -; j_gene: TRBJ2-7; abundance: many; CDR3nt: TGCGCCAGCAGCCAAGCTAGGGCGCAATCCGGCTACGAGCAGTACTTC; CDR3aa: CASSQARAQSGYEQYF
v_gene: TRBV6-1; d_gene: -; j_gene: TRBJ1-3; abundance: many; CDR3nt: TGTGCCAGCAGTGCTGGCTCTGGAAACACCATATATTTT; CDR3aa: CASSAGSGNTIYF
v_gene: TRBV11-3; d_gene: TRBD2; j_gene: TRBJ2-5; abundance: many; CDR3nt: TGTGCCAGCAGCTTCCGAGAGGGAGCGGGAGGGGACCAAGAGACCCAGTACTTC; CDR3aa: CASSFREGAGGDQETQYF
v_gene: TRBV4-1; d_gene: TRBD1; j_gene: TRBJ2-7; abundance: many; CDR3nt: TGCGCCAGCAGCCAGGCCCGGTGGCAGGGGGCCCGGGAGCAGTACTTC; CDR3aa: CASSQARWQGAREQYF
v_gene: TRBV20-1; d_gene: TRBD2; j_gene: TRBJ2-4; abundance: -; CDR3nt: TGCAGTGCTGATAGACTAGCAGTAGCCAAAAACATTCAGTACTTC; CDR3aa: CSADRLAVAKNIQYF
v_gene: TRBV4-2; d_gene: TRBD1; j_gene: TRBJ2-7; abundance: many; CDR3nt: TGTGCCAGCAGCCAAGCCAAGGGGACAGGGAAATTCTACGAGCAGTACTTC; CDR3aa: CASSQAKGTGKFYEQYF
v_gene: TRBV28; d_gene: -; j_gene: TRBJ2-4; abundance: once; CDR3nt: TGTGCCAGCAGTCCACCGACCCGAGCTAGAAACATTCAGTACTTC; CDR3aa: CASSPPTRARNIQYF
v_gene: TRBV6-5; d_gene: TRBD1; j_gene: TRBJ2-7; abundance: many; CDR3nt: TGTGCCAGCAAACAAGGGACAGGGGTTTCCTACGAGCAGTACTTC; CDR3aa: CASKQGTGVSYEQYF
v_gene: TRBV6-2/TRBV6-3; d_gene: -; j_gene: TRBJ2-7; abundance: many; CDR3nt: TGTGCCAGCAAGGATCCCTACGAGCAGTACTTC; CDR3aa: CASKDPYEQYF
v_gene: TRBV18; d_gene: -; j_gene: TRBJ1-6; abundance: few; CDR3nt: TGTGCCAGCTCACCACCGTTAAATAATTCACCCCTCCACTTT; CDR3aa: CASSPPLNNSPLHF